A single TCR beta chain is shown here with its context. The antigen remains undetermined. The data are from a study of beta chain features in type 1 diabetes. Study information: Investigators examined approximately 100,000,000 sorted cells across all samples.

As every portion of the isolated RNA was reverse transcribed, the sequencing read expressed TCRB transcripts. TCRdb keeps only in-frame clones here, not all; method: immunoSEQ multiplex PCR. The sample holds 350,000 or so clones, 15% to 20% seen once. General study points: Significant though moderate, a shortening of TCRB CDR3s appeared in all four CD4+ subsets of Type 1 diabetes patients.

The CDR3 sequence is 14 residues long. Germline V gene lookup returns CDR1 SEHNR and CDR2 FQNEAQ (reference sequence). V lost 1 base to trimming and J lost 3 bases, with 10 bases between them. Specimen: naive CD4+ T cells from blood. The sequence was collected from a woman aged 18-29 years in good health. The chain links TRBV7-9 to TRBJ2-7; possibly TRBD1 for D (5 bases). The CDR3 reads CASSLGQSNYEQYF. The CDR3 DNA is TGTGCCAGCAGCTTAGGACAGAGCAACTACGAGCAGTACTTC. Full variable domain (missing parts from reference TRBV7-9 and TRBJ2-7): DTGVSQNPRHKITKRGQNVTFRCDPISEHNRLYWYRQTLGQGPEFLTYFQNEAQLEKSRLLSDRFSAERPKGSFSTLEIQRTEQGDSAMYLCASSLGQSNYEQYFGPGTRLTVT.